This T cell receptor beta chain was sequenced for a study of blood T cells in healthy people across ages. The extraction recovered at least 5 micrograms of total RNA per sample. Germline V gene sequence: CDR1 SGHTA, CDR2 FQGNSA. The CDR3 is 15 amino acids. V gave up 1 base and J gave up 5 bases; unmatched junction bases: 6. In the case of this clonotype: Antigen unknown.

For the second PCR, which ran for roughly 7 to 11 cycles, a sample-barcoded 5' primer and a J-beta primer mix were used. Every cDNA molecule bore a tag from a template-switch adaptor containing 12 random nucleotides. Using its own MiXCR run on the 5' RACE reads, TCRdb lists one record per CDR3 protein. The sample includes approximately 1.5 million distinct CDR3 sequences, roughly two fifths of them seen just once. Points from the study as a whole: Fewer expanded clones and more diversity marked long-lived versus aged donors.

The chain employs TRBV7-2 and TRBJ2-3; 7 nucleotides agree with TRBD2. This TCR derives from a woman under 30 in good health. Sequences were obtained from blood. CDR3 in amino acids: CASSLVAGVVDTQYF. CDR3 nucleotides: TGTGCCAGCAGCTTAGTCGCGGGAGTGGTAGATACGCAGTATTTT.